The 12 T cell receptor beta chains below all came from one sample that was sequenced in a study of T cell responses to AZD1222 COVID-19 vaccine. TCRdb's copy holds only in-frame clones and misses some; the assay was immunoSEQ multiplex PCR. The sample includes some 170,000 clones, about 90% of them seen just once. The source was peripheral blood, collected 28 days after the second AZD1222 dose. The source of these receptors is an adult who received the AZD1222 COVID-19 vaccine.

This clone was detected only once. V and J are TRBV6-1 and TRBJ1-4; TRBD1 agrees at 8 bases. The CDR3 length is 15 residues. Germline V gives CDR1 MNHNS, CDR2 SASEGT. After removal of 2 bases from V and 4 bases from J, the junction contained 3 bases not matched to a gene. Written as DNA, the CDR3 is TGTGCCAGCAGTGAAAGACAGGGGTATAATGAAAAACTGTTTTTT. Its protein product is CASSERQGYNEKLFF.

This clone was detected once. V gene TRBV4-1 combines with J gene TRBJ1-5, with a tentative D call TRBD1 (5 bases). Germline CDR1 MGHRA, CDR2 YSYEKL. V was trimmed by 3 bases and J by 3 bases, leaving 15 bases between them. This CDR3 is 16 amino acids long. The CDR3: CASSHYFQGNNQPQHF. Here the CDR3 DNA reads TGCGCCAGCAGCCACTACTTCCAGGGTAACAATCAGCCCCAGCATTTT.

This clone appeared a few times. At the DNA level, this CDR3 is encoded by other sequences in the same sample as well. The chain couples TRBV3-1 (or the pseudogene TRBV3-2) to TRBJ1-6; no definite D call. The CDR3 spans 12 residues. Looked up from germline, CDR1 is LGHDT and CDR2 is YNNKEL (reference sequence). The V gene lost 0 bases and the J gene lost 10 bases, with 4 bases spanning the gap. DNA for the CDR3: TGTGCCAGCAGCCAAGAAGGGTCACCCCTCCACTTT. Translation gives CASSQEGSPLHF.

CDR3 nucleotide sequence: TGTGCCAGCAGTGACACAGGGATGTCCACTGAAGCTTTCTTT. Protein: CASSDTGMSTEAFF. The J gene is TRBJ1-1, the V gene TRBV6-1, with D possibly TRBD1 on 6 matching bases. Germline assignment: CDR1 MNHNS and CDR2 SASEGT. The V gene lost 3 bases and the J gene lost 4 bases, with 12 bases spanning the gap. The length of the CDR3 is 14 residues.

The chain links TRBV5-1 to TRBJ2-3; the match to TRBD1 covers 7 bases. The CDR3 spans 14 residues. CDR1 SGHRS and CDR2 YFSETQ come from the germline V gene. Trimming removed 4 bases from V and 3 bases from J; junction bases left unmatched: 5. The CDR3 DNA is TGCGCCAGCAGCCGGGACAGAATTACAGATACGCAGTATTTT. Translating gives CASSRDRITDTQYF.

The CDR3 loop reads CASGLNGYTF. The CDR3 DNA reads TGTGCTAGTGGTTTGAATGGCTACACCTTC. This chain uses TRBV12-5 with TRBJ1-2; no clear D. V was shortened by 2 bases and J by 6 bases, with 1 base between the two germline ends. Germline-derived CDR1 and CDR2 are LGHNT and FRNRAP. The CDR3 has 10 amino acids.

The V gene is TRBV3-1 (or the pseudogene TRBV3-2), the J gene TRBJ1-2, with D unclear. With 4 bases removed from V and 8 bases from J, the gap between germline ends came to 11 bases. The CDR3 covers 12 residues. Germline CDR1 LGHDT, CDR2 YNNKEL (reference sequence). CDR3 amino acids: CASSRAPGGYTF. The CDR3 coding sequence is TGTGCCAGCAGCCGGGCCCCGGGCGGCTACACCTTC.

DNA of the CDR3: TGTGCCAGCTCACCACTGGAGATCGACGGCTACACCTTC. Residues: CASSPLEIDGYTF. The rearrangement links TRBV18 to TRBJ1-2; no clear D. Germline V gene data show CDR1 as KGHSH and CDR2 as LQKENI. The CDR3 extends over 13 amino acids. Trimming took off 1 base at V and 8 bases at J, with 11 bases between the two ends.

The chain's CDR3 is CASSPTPDSNQPQHF. The DNA for the CDR3 is TGTGCCAGCTCACCAACCCCAGATAGCAATCAGCCCCAGCATTTT. The chain employs TRBV18 and TRBJ1-5; D ambiguous. Germline assignment: CDR1 KGHSH and CDR2 LQKENI. This CDR3 comprises 15 residues. V was clipped by 2 bases and J by 0 bases, with 8 bases between them.

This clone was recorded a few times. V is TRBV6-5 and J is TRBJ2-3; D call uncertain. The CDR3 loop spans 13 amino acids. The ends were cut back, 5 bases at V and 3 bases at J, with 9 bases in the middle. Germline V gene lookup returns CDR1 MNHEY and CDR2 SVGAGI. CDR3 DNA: TGTGCCAGCAGTCGGTCGCGGACAGATACGCAGTATTTT. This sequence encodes CASSRSRTDTQYF.

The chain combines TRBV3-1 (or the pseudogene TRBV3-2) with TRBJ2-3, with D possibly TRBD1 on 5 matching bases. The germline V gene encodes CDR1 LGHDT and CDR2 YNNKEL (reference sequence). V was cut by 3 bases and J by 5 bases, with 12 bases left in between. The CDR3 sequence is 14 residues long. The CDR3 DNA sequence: TGTGCCAGCAGCCACGCCACAGGTGGAGATACGCAGTATTTT. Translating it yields CASSHATGGDTQYF.

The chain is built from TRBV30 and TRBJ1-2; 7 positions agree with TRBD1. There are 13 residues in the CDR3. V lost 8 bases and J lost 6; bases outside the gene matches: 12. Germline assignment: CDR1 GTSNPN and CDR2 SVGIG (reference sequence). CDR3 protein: CAGDRVSGHGYTF. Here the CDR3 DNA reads TGTGCCGGCGACAGGGTGTCCGGGCATGGCTACACCTTC.